The rows below give T cell receptor beta chains drawn from one sample of a study of a mutant IDH1 vaccine in newly diagnosed glioma. These TCRs are of unknown antigen specificity. The repertoire was sequenced with immunoSEQ multiplex PCR; TCRdb's copy has only in-frame clones and lacks some. This sample carries tens of thousands of clones, about four fifths of them seen once, and the ten largest clones take 4.5% to 7.5%. The sample here was PBMCs, taken from a glioma patient whose treatment included an IDH1 peptide vaccine. Source of these receptors: a man aged 50 to 60 with glioma. Both conserved end residues are part of each CDR3. D genes are given only for firm matches. Rows may omit the clone size; those that give it use once, few, many or a size class.

CDR3 DNA	CDR3 protein	V gene	J gene	D gene	clone size
TGCGCCAGCAGCATAGACAGGACCGCCTCCTACGAGCAGTACTTC	CASSIDRTASYEQYF	TRBV5-1	TRBJ2-7	.	.
TGCAGCGTTAGGCGGGGTTACGAGCAGTACTTC	CSVRRGYEQYF	TRBV29-1	TRBJ2-7	.	.
TGTGCCAGCAGCTTGGGGGTGGGGTACGAGCAGTACTTC	CASSLGVGYEQYF	TRBV5-8	TRBJ2-7	.	.
TGCGCCAGCAGCTTGGCGATGCAGGACAATGAGCAGTTCTTC	CASSLAMQDNEQFF	TRBV5-1	TRBJ2-1	.	.
TGTGCCAGCAGCGTAGAGGGTAGCGGGGGAGTGAACACCGGGGAGCTGTTTTTT	CASSVEGSGGVNTGELFF	TRBV9	TRBJ2-2	TRBD2	few
TGTGCCAGCAGCTTACTCCGGGGCCCGAGAAGAGGCTACACCTTC	CASSLLRGPRRGYTF	TRBV11-2	TRBJ1-2	.	.
TGTGCCACCGGGAAGGGGGATAAACAGCCCCAGCATTTT	CATGKGDKQPQHF	TRBV19	TRBJ1-5	.	medium-sized
TGTGCCAGTTCGAACACCGGGGAGCTGTTTTTT	CASSNTGELFF	TRBV25-1	TRBJ2-2	.	.
TGTGCCTGGAGTAAAGTCAAACAGCCCCAGCATTTT	CAWSKVKQPQHF	TRBV30	TRBJ1-5	.	.
TGTGCCAGCAGTTACTCGATATTGGGCGAGCAGTACTTC	CASSYSILGEQYF	TRBV6-5	TRBJ2-7	.	.
TGTGCCAGCCGAGGGGGGGCCGGGGAGCTGTTTTTT	CASRGGAGELFF	TRBV6-6	TRBJ2-2	.	.
TGTGCCAGCACTCCGGGTGGGACTAGTCGGCACGAGCAGTACTTC	CASTPGGTSRHEQYF	TRBV28	TRBJ2-7	TRBD2	.
TGCGCCAGCAGCTTGGAAAATTTATGGGGGGGTGAGCAGTACTTC	CASSLENLWGGEQYF	TRBV5-1	TRBJ2-7	TRBD2	once
TGTGCCATCAGTGAATCAGGACAGCCCTACCAGCCCCAGCATTTT	CAISESGQPYQPQHF	TRBV10-3	TRBJ1-5	.	.
TGTGCCAGCAGCCAGGGAGGGACCGGGGAGCTGTTTTTT	CASSQGGTGELFF	TRBV14	TRBJ2-2	TRBD2	.
TGCAGCTTATCAGGGTTTTTAACGGGAGGGCAGGAGAATGAGCAGTTCTTC	CSLSGFLTGGQENEQFF	TRBV29-1	TRBJ2-1	TRBD2	.
TGTGCCAGCAGCTTACTCACAGGTTACACTGAAGCTTTCTTT	CASSLLTGYTEAFF	TRBV7-2	TRBJ1-1	.	.
TGTGCCAGCAGTGATAAAAGACTAGCGGGGTACAATGAGCAGTTCTTC	CASSDKRLAGYNEQFF	TRBV27	TRBJ2-1	TRBD2	.
TGCGCCAGCAGCCAGCAAGACGGGCCCACTGAAGCTTTCTTT	CASSQQDGPTEAFF	TRBV5-1	TRBJ1-1	.	.
TGTGCCAGTAGTTCAGACGGGGGGGTGAACACTGAAGCTTTCTTT	CASSSDGGVNTEAFF	TRBV19	TRBJ1-1	.	.
TGTGCCAGCAGCTTAGGAAATCAGCCCCAGCATTTT	CASSLGNQPQHF	TRBV7-2	TRBJ1-5	.	.
TGTGCCAGCTCACGATCCGGGGGCGCGGACACTGAAGCTTTCTTT	CASSRSGGADTEAFF	TRBV18	TRBJ1-1	.	.
TGTGCCAGTAGCGGTCGAGGAAGGAATGAAAAACTGTTTTTT	CASSGRGRNEKLFF	TRBV19	TRBJ1-4	.	.